This is a list of T cell receptor beta chains from one sample in a study of post-analysis software for immune sequencing data. TCRdb reanalysed the PCR reads using MiXCR and keeps one entry per CDR3 protein. The sample consists of about 770,000 distinct CDR3 sequences, about 45% of them appearing once. The sample was blood. The receptors derive from a girl aged 10 to 17 with multiple sclerosis. CDR3s include the opening cysteine and the closing phenylalanine or tryptophan. D genes are given only for firm matches. Some rows mark clone size as missing; the rest say once, few, many or name a class of expanded clone.

J gene: TRBJ2-5; V gene: TRBV20-1; D gene: -; clone size: -; CDR3 protein: CSARLSLSDNEQYF; CDR3 DNA: TGCAGTGCCCGACTATCCTTATCTGACAATGAGCAGTACTTC
J gene: TRBJ1-5; V gene: TRBV5-5; D gene: TRBD1; clone size: -; CDR3 protein: CASSPTGNGDQPQHF; CDR3 DNA: TGTGCCAGCAGCCCGACAGGGAATGGAGATCAGCCCCAGCATTTT
J gene: TRBJ1-4; V gene: TRBV27; D gene: -; clone size: -; CDR3 protein: CASSPAPNEKLFF; CDR3 DNA: TGTGCCAGCAGCCCGGCCCCTAATGAAAAACTGTTTTTT
J gene: TRBJ2-7; V gene: TRBV11-2; D gene: TRBD2; clone size: -; CDR3 protein: CASSLGLPGLGSYEQYF; CDR3 DNA: TGTGCCAGCAGCTTAGGCCTTCCGGGACTAGGCTCCTACGAGCAGTACTTC
J gene: TRBJ1-5; V gene: TRBV5-1; D gene: -; clone size: -; CDR3 protein: CASMNPGGSPRPQHF; CDR3 DNA: TGCGCCAGCATGAATCCGGGGGGCTCACCCCGGCCCCAGCATTTT
J gene: TRBJ1-1; V gene: TRBV4-2; D gene: -; clone size: few; CDR3 protein: CASSQGGGLGGAFF; CDR3 DNA: TGTGCCAGCAGCCAAGGAGGGGGGCTGGGGGGAGCTTTCTTT
J gene: TRBJ2-1; V gene: TRBV7-4; D gene: -; clone size: -; CDR3 protein: CASSLDKCGKRSLYNEQFF; CDR3 DNA: TGTGCCAGCAGCTTAGATAAGTGCGGAAAGCGGAGCCTATACAATGAGCAGTTCTTC
J gene: TRBJ2-1; V gene: TRBV29-1; D gene: -; clone size: once; CDR3 protein: CSAWGGTHNEQFF; CDR3 DNA: TGCAGCGCCTGGGGCGGCACGCACAATGAGCAGTTCTTC
J gene: TRBJ1-2; V gene: TRBV12-3/TRBV12-4; D gene: TRBD1; clone size: -; CDR3 protein: CASSLGDSLFYGYTF; CDR3 DNA: TGTGCCAGCAGTTTGGGGGACAGCTTGTTCTATGGCTACACCTTC
J gene: TRBJ1-2; V gene: TRBV12-3/TRBV12-4; D gene: TRBD1; clone size: -; CDR3 protein: CASSPTGLRGYTF; CDR3 DNA: TGTGCCAGCAGCCCGACAGGGTTGCGTGGCTACACCTTC
J gene: TRBJ2-1; V gene: TRBV11-2; D gene: -; clone size: -; CDR3 protein: CASSLDPDSNEQFF; CDR3 DNA: TGTGCCAGCAGCTTAGACCCCGACTCCAATGAGCAGTTCTTC
J gene: TRBJ1-4; V gene: TRBV11-2; D gene: -; clone size: -; CDR3 protein: CASSLSRESRGEKLFF; CDR3 DNA: TGTGCCAGCAGCTTATCTCGGGAGAGCCGGGGGGAAAAACTGTTTTTT
J gene: TRBJ2-1; V gene: TRBV7-9; D gene: -; clone size: -; CDR3 protein: CASSPGIGDEQVF; CDR3 DNA: TGTGCCAGCAGCCCCGGGATCGGCGATGAGCAGGTCTTC
J gene: TRBJ2-1; V gene: TRBV20-1; D gene: TRBD2; clone size: -; CDR3 protein: CSARGREAVEQFF; CDR3 DNA: TGCAGTGCTAGAGGTCGGGAGGCCGTTGAGCAGTTCTTC
J gene: TRBJ2-5; V gene: TRBV20-1; D gene: -; clone size: -; CDR3 protein: CSAPQGQGTQYF; CDR3 DNA: TGCAGTGCCCCTCAGGGCCAAGGGACCCAGTACTTC
J gene: TRBJ2-7; V gene: TRBV5-1; D gene: -; clone size: -; CDR3 protein: CASSSSPGHEQYF; CDR3 DNA: TGCGCCAGCAGCTCCTCCCCCGGGCACGAGCAGTACTTC
J gene: TRBJ2-3; V gene: TRBV7-2; D gene: -; clone size: -; CDR3 protein: CASSSTSTNTQYF; CDR3 DNA: TGTGCCAGCAGCTCCACATCCACGAATACGCAGTATTTT
J gene: TRBJ1-5; V gene: TRBV30; D gene: -; clone size: -; CDR3 protein: CAWRSGDNQPQHF; CDR3 DNA: TGTGCCTGGAGATCGGGGGACAATCAGCCCCAGCATTTT
J gene: TRBJ2-2; V gene: TRBV12-3/TRBV12-4; D gene: -; clone size: -; CDR3 protein: CASSLVSVGPNTWELFF; CDR3 DNA: TGTGCCAGCAGTTTAGTGTCTGTCGGCCCGAACACCTGGGAGCTGTTTTTT
J gene: TRBJ1-4; V gene: TRBV28; D gene: TRBD1; clone size: -; CDR3 protein: CASGGQGRGTNEKLFF; CDR3 DNA: TGTGCCAGCGGGGGACAGGGAAGGGGGACTAATGAAAAACTGTTTTTT
J gene: TRBJ2-7; V gene: TRBV27; D gene: -; clone size: -; CDR3 protein: CASSVLGGAYEQYF; CDR3 DNA: TGTGCCAGCAGCGTACTAGGAGGTGCGTACGAGCAGTACTTC
J gene: TRBJ2-1; V gene: TRBV12-3/TRBV12-4; D gene: TRBD2; clone size: -; CDR3 protein: CASSPRGGREDEQFF; CDR3 DNA: TGTGCCAGCAGTCCCCGGGGGGGCAGGGAAGATGAGCAGTTCTTC
J gene: TRBJ2-7; V gene: TRBV7-8; D gene: -; clone size: -; CDR3 protein: CASSNEEGLSYEQYF; CDR3 DNA: TGTGCCAGCAGCAATGAGGAGGGACTCTCCTACGAGCAGTACTTC
J gene: TRBJ2-1; V gene: TRBV5-1; D gene: TRBD2; clone size: -; CDR3 protein: CASSMGLATPPRVGDEQFF; CDR3 DNA: TGCGCCAGCAGCATGGGACTAGCGACCCCCCCACGGGTAGGCGATGAGCAGTTCTTC
J gene: TRBJ2-1; V gene: TRBV5-1; D gene: -; clone size: few; CDR3 protein: CASSLEAEPYNEQFF; CDR3 DNA: TGCGCCAGCAGCTTGGAGGCGGAGCCCTACAATGAGCAGTTCTTC
J gene: TRBJ1-5; V gene: TRBV4-3; D gene: -; clone size: -; CDR3 protein: CASSQDRETQPQHF; CDR3 DNA: TGCGCCAGCAGCCAAGACAGGGAAACGCAGCCCCAGCATTTT
J gene: TRBJ1-2; V gene: TRBV12-3/TRBV12-4; D gene: -; clone size: -; CDR3 protein: CASSFAEANGYTF; CDR3 DNA: TGTGCCAGCAGTTTTGCCGAGGCCAATGGCTACACCTTC
J gene: TRBJ1-2; V gene: TRBV9; D gene: -; clone size: once; CDR3 protein: CASSVAPNYGYTF; CDR3 DNA: TGTGCCAGCAGCGTAGCCCCCAACTATGGCTACACCTTC
J gene: TRBJ1-1; V gene: TRBV7-6; D gene: TRBD1; clone size: -; CDR3 protein: CASSLVGTGGITEAFF; CDR3 DNA: TGTGCCAGCAGCTTAGTCGGGACAGGGGGCATCACTGAAGCTTTCTTT
J gene: TRBJ2-1; V gene: TRBV20-1; D gene: TRBD2; clone size: -; CDR3 protein: CSANTGNRRGLAVLEQFF; CDR3 DNA: TGCAGTGCTAACACCGGGAATAGACGGGGACTAGCCGTTCTTGAGCAGTTCTTC
J gene: TRBJ1-4; V gene: TRBV4-3; D gene: -; clone size: -; CDR3 protein: CASSRGRVDLVPVNEKLFF; CDR3 DNA: TGCGCCAGCAGCCGCGGAAGGGTGGATTTGGTGCCGGTTAATGAAAAACTGTTTTTT
J gene: TRBJ2-2; V gene: TRBV10-3; D gene: TRBD1; clone size: -; CDR3 protein: CAISGTGGPDTGELFF; CDR3 DNA: TGTGCCATCAGTGGAACAGGGGGCCCTGACACCGGGGAGCTGTTTTTT
J gene: TRBJ2-7; V gene: TRBV5-1; D gene: -; clone size: few; CDR3 protein: CASSLEQGREQYF; CDR3 DNA: TGCGCCAGCAGCTTGGAACAGGGACGCGAGCAGTACTTC
J gene: TRBJ2-5; V gene: TRBV7-4; D gene: -; clone size: -; CDR3 protein: CASSLGGTREEMTQYF; CDR3 DNA: TGTGCCAGCAGCTTAGGCGGGACAAGAGAAGAGATGACCCAGTACTTC
J gene: TRBJ2-3; V gene: TRBV7-2; D gene: -; clone size: -; CDR3 protein: CASRPDTGTQYF; CDR3 DNA: TGTGCCAGCAGACCAGACACAGGTACGCAGTATTTT
J gene: TRBJ2-7; V gene: TRBV6-5; D gene: -; clone size: few; CDR3 protein: CASSYPGGEQYF; CDR3 DNA: TGTGCCAGCAGTTACCCGGGCGGCGAGCAGTACTTC
J gene: TRBJ2-5; V gene: TRBV10-3; D gene: -; clone size: few; CDR3 protein: CAISDLNLQETQYF; CDR3 DNA: TGTGCCATCAGTGACCTTAACCTGCAAGAGACCCAGTACTTC
J gene: TRBJ2-5; V gene: TRBV29-1; D gene: -; clone size: -; CDR3 protein: CSAAGTALSGQYF; CDR3 DNA: TGCAGCGCTGCCGGGACAGCCCTTAGCGGGCAGTACTTC
J gene: TRBJ2-3; V gene: TRBV29-1; D gene: -; clone size: -; CDR3 protein: CSVEPSANPRDTQYF; CDR3 DNA: TGCAGCGTTGAGCCTAGCGCAAACCCCAGGGATACGCAGTATTTT
J gene: TRBJ1-2; V gene: TRBV6-1; D gene: -; clone size: few; CDR3 protein: CASSEGWPDGILLYGYTF; CDR3 DNA: TGTGCCAGCAGTGAAGGGTGGCCGGACGGGATCCTTCTCTATGGCTACACCTTC
J gene: TRBJ2-3; V gene: TRBV20-1; D gene: -; clone size: -; CDR3 protein: CSAGASAPSTDTQYF; CDR3 DNA: TGCAGTGCAGGGGCTAGCGCGCCTAGCACAGATACGCAGTATTTT